The 25 T cell receptor beta chains listed next were all sequenced from one sample in a study of cytomegalovirus exposure and HLA in healthy donors. This PCR relied on a set of 60 Vbeta primers and 13 Jbeta primers. The protocol was immunoSEQ multiplex PCR, while the TCRdb copy is restricted to in-frame clones and leaves out a portion. Counted here are about 120,000 clones, around three quarters occurring once; the ten biggest clones make up roughly 2%. The sample consisted of PBMCs. The receptors here all came from a man in his late teens or twenties in good health and CMV-seronegative.

The chain recombines TRBV5-6 with TRBJ1-2, with D possibly TRBD1 on 6 matching bases. V shed 4 bases and J shed 2 bases, with 9 bases lying between them. Per the germline V gene, CDR1 is SGHDT and CDR2 is YYEEEE. The CDR3 covers 13 residues. In DNA form, the CDR3 reads TGTGCCAGCAGCCCTGACAGGAACTATGGCTACACCTTC. Amino acid sequence: CASSPDRNYGYTF.

The rearrangement uses TRBV5-1 and TRBJ1-6; D is possibly TRBD1 (5 bases). CDR3 length: 15 residues. V was cut by 4 bases and J by 5 bases, with 13 bases left in between. CDR1 is SGHRS, CDR2 YFSETQ, per germline. This chain's CDR3 is CASSTAGNNNSPLHF. CDR3 bases: TGCGCCAGCAGCACCGCAGGGAACAATAATTCACCCCTCCACTTT.

This clone was observed a handful of times. V and J are TRBV5-1 and TRBJ2-1; 11 positions match TRBD2. The germline CDR1 and CDR2 sequences are SGHRS and YFSETQ. Unmatched junction bases numbered 5, after V lost 2 bases and J lost 7 bases. This CDR3 comprises 15 residues. The CDR3 sequence is CASSFLAGGGNEQFF. CDR3 nucleotides: TGCGCCAGCAGCTTCCTAGCGGGAGGCGGAAATGAGCAGTTCTTC.

V usage is TRBV6-4 and J usage is TRBJ2-6, with D tentatively TRBD2 (5 bases). Trimming took 2 bases from V and 0 from J, leaving 11 bases between them. The germline V gene has CDR1 MRHNA and CDR2 SNTAGT. This CDR3 is 17 amino acids long. This CDR3 reads CASSDASSSSGANVLTF. Written as DNA, the CDR3 is TGTGCCAGCAGTGACGCTAGCTCCAGCTCTGGGGCCAACGTCCTGACTTTC.

The V call is TRBV10-1, the J call TRBJ2-5; 13 bases are a match to TRBD2. Germline CDR1 reads WNHNN; CDR2 reads SYGVQD (reference sequence). V trimming: 5 bases; J trimming: 1 base; junction bases outside the gene matches: 10. The CDR3 runs 18 residues. The CDR3 loop reads CASSRTSGRADLQETQYF. Written as DNA, the CDR3 is TGCGCCAGCAGTAGGACTAGCGGGAGAGCCGACCTCCAAGAGACCCAGTACTTC.

This chain uses TRBV7-3 with TRBJ2-3; 8 bases agree with TRBD1. This CDR3 contains 15 residues. Losses at the gene ends were 5 bases for V and 4 bases for J; bases not matched to a gene: 8. Germline CDR1 reads SGHTA; CDR2 reads FQGTGA. The CDR3 is CASSQFKDRADTQYF. CDR3 coding DNA: TGTGCCAGCAGCCAATTCAAGGACAGGGCAGATACGCAGTATTTT.

This clone was seen more than once but under ten times. The J gene is TRBJ1-5, the V gene TRBV6-5, with no clear D. The V gene lost 0 bases and the J gene lost 1 base, with 10 bases spanning the gap. Germline V gene sequence: CDR1 MNHEY, CDR2 SVGAGI. The CDR3 is 16 amino acids. CDR3 DNA sequence: TGTGCCAGCAGTTACTCGAGGAGTGAAAGCAATCAGCCCCAGCATTTT. Protein sequence: CASSYSRSESNQPQHF.

V usage is TRBV6-1 and J usage is TRBJ2-7; 7 bases are shared with TRBD2. This CDR3 comprises 14 residues. Germline assignment: CDR1 MNHNS and CDR2 SASEGT. V trimming: 8 bases; J trimming: 7 bases; junction bases outside the gene matches: 14. The CDR3 loop reads CASSRGLAGGEQYF. The CDR3 coding sequence is TGTGCCAGCTCACGGGGATTAGCGGGTGGAGAGCAGTACTTC.

This chain links TRBV27 with TRBJ1-5; D ambiguous. V lost 2 bases, J lost 2 bases, and 10 bases lay in between. Germline CDR1 and CDR2: MNHEY and SMNVEV (reference sequence). CDR3 length equals 15 residues. CDR3 nucleotide sequence: TGTGCCAGCAGTTTAGGCGGGAGGGGCAATCAGCCCCAGCATTTT. Protein sequence: CASSLGGRGNQPQHF.

The genes are TRBV5-1 and TRBJ2-6, with 7 nucleotides matching TRBD1. This CDR3 contains 15 residues. Germline CDR1 is SGHRS and CDR2 is YFSETQ. The ends lost 4 bases at V and 7 bases at J; junction bases unmatched: 8. Written as DNA, the CDR3 is TGCGCCAGCAGCCTGGACAGGTCTAAAGCCAACGTCCTGACTTTC. It encodes CASSLDRSKANVLTF.

The V call is TRBV5-6, the J call TRBJ2-3; D possibly corresponds to TRBD2 (6 bases). The CDR3 is 15 amino acids. Looked up from germline, CDR1 is SGHDT and CDR2 is YYEEEE. The V gene lost 1 base and the J gene lost 4 bases, with 13 bases spanning the gap. CDR3 DNA: TGTGCCAGCAGCTTGAGACGGGAGTGGTCAGATACGCAGTATTTT. Residues: CASSLRREWSDTQYF.

In its sample, this clone was seen a few times. The chain employs TRBV6-5 and TRBJ1-1; D is possibly TRBD1 (5 bases). Germline lookup yields CDR1 MNHEY and CDR2 SVGAGI. Trimming removed 6 bases at V and 4 bases at J, with 12 bases between. The CDR3 sequence is 13 residues long. In DNA form, the CDR3 reads TGTGCCAGCAGCCTACAGGTTCTCACTGAAGCTTTCTTT. Protein: CASSLQVLTEAFF.

The rearrangement links TRBV5-1 to TRBJ1-5; perhaps TRBD1 as D (5 bases). Germline V CDR1 and CDR2: SGHRS, YFSETQ. V lost 1 base and J 3 bases, leaving 17 bases between the germline ends. This CDR3 is built from 17 residues. The CDR3 nucleotides read TGCGCCAGCAGCTTGTATCCGGGGGACGGACCCAATCAGCCCCAGCATTTT. Protein: CASSLYPGDGPNQPQHF.

This chain links TRBV27 with TRBJ1-6; TRBD1 might be the D (5 bases). The CDR3 length is 17 residues. Germline values: CDR1 MNHEY, CDR2 SMNVEV (reference sequence). V was clipped by 9 bases and J by 3 bases, with 21 bases between them. The chain's CDR3 is CARVCRAGLNYNSPLHF. The CDR3 bases are TGTGCCAGGGTCTGTAGGGCAGGGCTAAACTATAATTCACCCCTCCACTTT.

The chain joins TRBV6-5 to TRBJ2-1, with 10 bases lining up with TRBD2. V dropped 2 bases and J dropped 9; count of bases not matched to a gene: 7. The CDR3 length is 15 residues. The germline V gene encodes CDR1 MNHEY and CDR2 SVGAGI. CDR3: CASSYGVAGGCEQFF. CDR3 bases: TGTGCCAGCAGTTACGGGGTAGCGGGAGGCTGTGAGCAGTTCTTC.

This clone appeared a few times. This rearrangement joins TRBV6-1 to TRBJ2-7; 8 bases are a match to TRBD2. V was clipped by 4 bases and J by 2 bases; unmatched bases: 7. This CDR3 has 15 amino acids. CDR1 and CDR2 (germline): MNHNS, SASEGT. The CDR3 DNA follows: TGTGCCAGCAGTGTCAGCGGGAGCCTCCCCTACGAGCAGTACGTC. Translated: CASSVSGSLPYEQYV.

The chain combines TRBV4-2 with TRBJ2-7; 9 bases map to TRBD2. CDR3 length equals 17 residues. In germline, CDR1 is LGHNA, CDR2 YNFKEQ. After removal of 4 bases from V and 6 bases from J, the junction contained 16 bases not matched to a gene. The CDR3 DNA follows: TGTGCCAGCAGCCCCCAGGGGCTAGCGGGACGAGGGCGCGAGCAGTACTTC. Translation: CASSPQGLAGRGREQYF.

A few counts support this clone. The chain links TRBV6-6 to TRBJ1-3; 7 bases agree with TRBD1. J lost 7 bases, V lost 5 bases, and 11 bases had no gene match. The CDR3 extends over 15 amino acids. Germline values: CDR1 MNHNY, CDR2 SVGAGI (reference sequence). CDR3 nucleotide sequence: TGTGCCAGCAGTCAATACAGGGGAACGGCGAACACCATATATTTT. It is translated as CASSQYRGTANTIYF.

CDR3 sequence: CASSPTGTSDNEQFF. DNA for the CDR3: TGTGCCAGCTCACCAACGGGGACTAGCGACAATGAGCAGTTCTTC. The J gene is TRBJ2-1, the V gene TRBV18; 10 bases align to TRBD2. The trim removed 2 bases at V and 5 bases at J, leaving 3 bases unmatched. The CDR3 contains 15 residues. Germline CDR1 KGHSH, CDR2 LQKENI.

V usage is TRBV28 and J usage is TRBJ2-7; 9 bases align to TRBD1. The V gene end was trimmed by 5 bases and the J gene end by 6 bases; junction bases not matched to a gene: 11. CDR3 length: 15 residues. The germline V gene encodes CDR1 MDHEN and CDR2 SYDVKM. The CDR3 DNA reads as TGTGCCAGCAGTCACCCGGGACAGGGAGGCCCCGAGCAGTACTTC. Its protein product is CASSHPGQGGPEQYF.

This chain links TRBV7-9 with TRBJ2-7, with no clear D. The germline gives CDR1 SEHNR, CDR2 FQNEAQ (reference sequence). V dropped 1 base and J dropped 3 bases, with 7 bases sitting between them. The CDR3 is 13 residues long. This CDR3 is CASSLDAVYEQYF. CDR3 DNA sequence: TGTGCCAGCAGCTTAGACGCGGTCTACGAGCAGTACTTC. Together with reference TRBV7-9 and TRBJ2-7, the CDR3 gives the full variable domain: DTGVSQNPRHKITKRGQNVTFRCDPISEHNRLYWYRQTLGQGPEFLTYFQNEAQLEKSRLLSDRFSAERPKGSFSTLEIQRTEQGDSAMYLCASSLDAVYEQYFGPGTRLTVT.

This chain joins TRBV11-3 and TRBJ2-7; 7 nucleotides agree with TRBD2. CDR3 length: 14 residues. Germline CDR1 SGHNT, CDR2 YENEEA. Trimming cost V 9 bases and J 0 bases; bases outside gene matches: 8. The CDR3 nucleotides read TGTGCCAGTTTCGGCGGGAGAATCTCCTACGAGCAGTACTTC. It codes for CASFGGRISYEQYF.

The V call is TRBV4-1, the J call TRBJ1-4; no clear D. The V gene lost 3 bases and the J gene lost 5 bases, with 16 bases spanning the gap. This CDR3 region has 16 residues. The germline CDR1 and CDR2 sequences are MGHRA and YSYEKL. CDR3 sequence: CASSHLTRGTNEKLFF. For the CDR3, the DNA is TGCGCCAGCAGCCACCTGACACGGGGAACGAATGAAAAACTGTTTTTT.

The gene calls are TRBV6-6 and TRBJ2-7; D is unresolved. The CDR3 is made up of 14 amino acids. The germline V and J ends were trimmed by 6 bases and 0 bases, with 12 bases remaining between them. CDR1 and CDR2 from the germline V gene are MNHNY and SVGAGI (reference sequence). CDR3 amino acids: CASSISGDSYEQYF. DNA for the CDR3: TGTGCCAGCAGCATCTCCGGAGACTCCTACGAGCAGTACTTC.

This clone is judged medium-sized. This chain uses TRBV4-1 with TRBJ2-1; TRBD1 might be the D (5 bases). The CDR3 has 16 residues. V lost 0 bases and J lost 6, with 15 bases in between. Germline loops: CDR1 MGHRA, CDR2 YSYEKL. The CDR3 spells CASSQDLDSWSNEQFF. CDR3 nucleotide sequence: TGCGCCAGCAGCCAAGATCTAGACAGTTGGTCCAATGAGCAGTTCTTC.